Listed here are 5 T cell receptor beta chains from one sample, sequenced in a study of blood T cell repertoires in COVID-19. The method was immunoSEQ multiplex PCR; TCRdb's version includes in-frame clones alone and lacks a portion of them. This table holds some 130,000 clones, approximately 82% found once. The sequenced material came from peripheral blood. All receptors come from a man aged 60 to 69 who had recovered from COVID-19.

V and J are TRBV6-1 and TRBJ1-2; D not certain. The CDR3 has 13 residues. Germline CDR1 and CDR2: MNHNS and SASEGT. Trimming stripped 3 bases from V and 4 bases from J, with 9 bases between. CDR3 nucleotides: TGTGCCAGCAGTGATGCAGGTCCCTATGGCTACACCTTC. Translating it yields CASSDAGPYGYTF.

The chain uses TRBV5-1 and TRBJ1-4, with D hard to call. V was cut by 0 bases and J by 6 bases, with 6 bases left in between. The CDR3 sequence is 13 residues long. Germline assignment: CDR1 SGHRS and CDR2 YFSETQ. This CDR3 reads CASSLASYEKLFF. CDR3 sequence (DNA): TGCGCCAGCAGCTTGGCCAGTTATGAAAAACTGTTTTTT.

The rearrangement links TRBV6-6 to TRBJ2-5; 8 bases line up with TRBD1. The CDR3 is made up of 17 amino acids. The germline CDR1 and CDR2 sequences are MNHNY and SVGAGI (reference sequence). V was clipped by 5 bases and J by 1 base; unmatched bases: 12. The DNA of the CDR3 is TGTGCCAGCAGTCGGACAGGGCTCGGGTCAAGCCAAGAGACCCAGTACTTC. This translates into CASSRTGLGSSQETQYF.

The V call is TRBV5-1, the J call TRBJ2-7, with unresolved D. Trimming took 0 bases from V and 3 from J, leaving 13 bases between them. Germline CDR1 and CDR2: SGHRS and YFSETQ. The CDR3 has 15 amino acids. The chain's CDR3 is CASSLEVRNLYEQYF. The CDR3 bases are TGCGCCAGCAGCTTGGAAGTCAGGAACCTCTACGAGCAGTACTTC.

The chain links TRBV6-2 or TRBV6-3 to TRBJ1-2; 7 nucleotides agree with TRBD1. From germline, CDR1 is MNHEY and CDR2 SVGEGT. The junction had 3 bases not matched to a gene; V was cut back by 5 bases and J by 6 bases. The length of the CDR3 is 12 residues. The CDR3 loop is CASSLQGDGYTF. DNA for the CDR3: TGTGCCAGCAGTCTCCAGGGGGATGGCTACACCTTC.